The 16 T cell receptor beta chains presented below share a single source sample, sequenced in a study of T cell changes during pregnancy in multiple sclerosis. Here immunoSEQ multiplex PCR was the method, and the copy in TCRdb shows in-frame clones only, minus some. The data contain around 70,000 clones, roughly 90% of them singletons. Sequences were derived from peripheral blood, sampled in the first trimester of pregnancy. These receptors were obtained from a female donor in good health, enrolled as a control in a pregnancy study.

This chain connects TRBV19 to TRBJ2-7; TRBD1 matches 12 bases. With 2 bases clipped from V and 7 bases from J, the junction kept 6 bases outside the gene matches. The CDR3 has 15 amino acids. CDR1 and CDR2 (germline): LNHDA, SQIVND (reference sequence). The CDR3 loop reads CASSISGQGAGEQYF. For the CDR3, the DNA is TGTGCCAGTAGTATATCGGGACAGGGGGCAGGGGAGCAGTACTTC.

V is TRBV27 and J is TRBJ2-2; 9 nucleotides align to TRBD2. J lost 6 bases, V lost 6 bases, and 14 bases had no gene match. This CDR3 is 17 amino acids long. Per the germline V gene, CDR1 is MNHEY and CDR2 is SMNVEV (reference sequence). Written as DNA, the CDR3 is TGTGCCAGCAGGCCCTCAGCGGGAGGCGGAAATTCCGGGGAGCTGTTTTTT. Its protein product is CASRPSAGGGNSGELFF.

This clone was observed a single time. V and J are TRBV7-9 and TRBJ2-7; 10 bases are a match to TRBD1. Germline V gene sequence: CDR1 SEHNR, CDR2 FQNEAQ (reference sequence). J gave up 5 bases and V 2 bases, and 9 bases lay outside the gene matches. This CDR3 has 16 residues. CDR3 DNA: TGTGCCAGCAGCTTACCTTTTGGACAGGGGGACGACGAGCAGTACTTC. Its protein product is CASSLPFGQGDDEQYF.

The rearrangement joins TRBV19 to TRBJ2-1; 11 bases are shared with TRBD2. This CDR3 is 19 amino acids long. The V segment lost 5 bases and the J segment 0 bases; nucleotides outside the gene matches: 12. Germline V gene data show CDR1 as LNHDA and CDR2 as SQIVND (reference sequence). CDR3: CASSAGLAEVFSSYNEQFF. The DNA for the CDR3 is TGTGCCAGTAGTGCGGGACTAGCGGAGGTTTTTAGCTCCTACAATGAGCAGTTCTTC.

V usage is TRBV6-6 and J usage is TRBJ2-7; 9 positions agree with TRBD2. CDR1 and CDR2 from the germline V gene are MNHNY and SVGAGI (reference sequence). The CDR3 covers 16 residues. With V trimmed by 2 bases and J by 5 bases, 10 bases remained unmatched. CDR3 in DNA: TGTGCCAGCAGTTACACCCCTCTAGCGGGACGCGACGAGCAGTACTTC. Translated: CASSYTPLAGRDEQYF.

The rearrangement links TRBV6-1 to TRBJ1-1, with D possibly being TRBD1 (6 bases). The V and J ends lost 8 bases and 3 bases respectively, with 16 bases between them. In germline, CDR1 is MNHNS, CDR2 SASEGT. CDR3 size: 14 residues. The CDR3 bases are TGTGCCAGCGAGTCGGGCGGGGGCTACACTGAAGCTTTCTTT. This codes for CASESGGGYTEAFF.

This chain's CDR3 is CASTPQGAGGYTF. Here the CDR3 DNA reads TGTGCCAGCACCCCCCAGGGGGCAGGTGGCTACACCTTC. The genes are TRBV6-1 and TRBJ1-2, with 8 bases that match TRBD1. This CDR3 spans 13 amino acids. Germline CDR1 and CDR2: MNHNS and SASEGT. With V trimmed by 7 bases and J by 7 bases, 8 bases remained unmatched.

This CDR3 reads CASSSQGAYQPQHF. CDR3 DNA: TGTGCCAGCAGTTCACAGGGGGCATATCAGCCCCAGCATTTT. The rearrangement links TRBV27 to TRBJ1-5; 9 positions match TRBD1. This CDR3 contains 14 residues. In germline, CDR1 is MNHEY, CDR2 SMNVEV (reference sequence). The trim removed 4 bases at V and 5 bases at J, leaving 3 bases unmatched.

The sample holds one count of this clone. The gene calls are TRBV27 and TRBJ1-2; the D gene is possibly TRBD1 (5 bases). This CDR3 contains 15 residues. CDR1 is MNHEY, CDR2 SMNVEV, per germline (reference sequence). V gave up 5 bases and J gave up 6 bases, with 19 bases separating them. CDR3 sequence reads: CASSEFNPRVDGYTF. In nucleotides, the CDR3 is TGTGCCAGCAGTGAATTCAACCCCAGGGTTGATGGCTACACCTTC.

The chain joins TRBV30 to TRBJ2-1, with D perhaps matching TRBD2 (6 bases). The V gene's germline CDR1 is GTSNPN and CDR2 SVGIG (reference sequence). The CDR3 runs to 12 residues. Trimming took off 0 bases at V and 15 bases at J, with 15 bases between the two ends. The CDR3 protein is CAWSVPSSEGFF. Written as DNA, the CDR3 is TGTGCCTGGAGTGTCCCCTCTAGCGAGGGGTTCTTC.

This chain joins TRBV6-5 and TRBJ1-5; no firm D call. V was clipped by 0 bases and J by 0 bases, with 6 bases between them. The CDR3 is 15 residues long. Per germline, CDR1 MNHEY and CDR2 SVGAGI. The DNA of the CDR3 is TGTGCCAGCAGTTACTCGCCCGGTAGCAATCAGCCCCAGCATTTT. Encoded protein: CASSYSPGSNQPQHF.

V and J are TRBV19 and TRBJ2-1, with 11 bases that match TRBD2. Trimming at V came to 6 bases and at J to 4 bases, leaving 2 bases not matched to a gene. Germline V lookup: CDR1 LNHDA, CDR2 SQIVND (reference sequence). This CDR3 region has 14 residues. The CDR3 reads CASSASGRYNEQFF. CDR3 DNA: TGTGCCAGTAGCGCTAGCGGGAGGTACAATGAGCAGTTCTTC.

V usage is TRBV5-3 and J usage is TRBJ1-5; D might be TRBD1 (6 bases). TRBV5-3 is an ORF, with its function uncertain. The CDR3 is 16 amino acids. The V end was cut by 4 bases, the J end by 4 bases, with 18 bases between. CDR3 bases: TGTGCCAGAAGCACCCAGACAGGCGAACCTAATCAGCCCCAGCATTTT. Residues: CARSTQTGEPNQPQHF.

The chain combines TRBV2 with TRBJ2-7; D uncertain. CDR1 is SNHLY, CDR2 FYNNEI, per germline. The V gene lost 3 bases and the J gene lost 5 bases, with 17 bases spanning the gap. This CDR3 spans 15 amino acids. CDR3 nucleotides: TGTGCCAGCAGTGACCCCTCTGGAGACTCTGACGAGCAGTACTTC. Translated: CASSDPSGDSDEQYF.

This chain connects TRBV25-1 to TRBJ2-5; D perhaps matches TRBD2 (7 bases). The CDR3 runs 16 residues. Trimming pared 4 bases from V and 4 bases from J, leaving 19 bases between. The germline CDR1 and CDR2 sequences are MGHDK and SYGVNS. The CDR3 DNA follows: TGTGCCAGCAGTGGGAGCCTAGGGGGGGTTGGAGAGACCCAGTACTTC. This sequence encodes CASSGSLGGVGETQYF.

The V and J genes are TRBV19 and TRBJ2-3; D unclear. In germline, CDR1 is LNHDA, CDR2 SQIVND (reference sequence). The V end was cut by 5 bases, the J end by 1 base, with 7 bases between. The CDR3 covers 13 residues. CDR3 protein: CASSSLGTDTQYF. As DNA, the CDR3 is TGTGCCAGTAGTTCCCTCGGCACAGATACGCAGTATTTT.